This entry lists 6 T cell receptor beta chains sequenced from one sample in a study of T cells in Graves' hyperthyroidism and ophthalmopathy. Amplification yielded TCR beta CDR3 regions, with RNA transcripts as the source. The TCR CDR3 was amplified in a first-round RT-PCR using the HTBI primer set. TCRdb ran MiXCR on the multiplex PCR reads and lists one entry per CDR3 protein. Of about 350,000 distinct CDR3 sequences listed, roughly 18% are singletons. Sequences were obtained from blood. The source of these receptors is a woman in her thirties or forties with Graves' ophthalmopathy.

This clonotype was observed at least ten times. The chain links TRBV20-1 to TRBJ2-7; 9 bases are shared with TRBD1. The CDR3 covers 13 residues. Germline CDR1 DFQATT, CDR2 SNEGSKA (reference sequence). V lost 7 bases, J lost 5 bases, and 9 bases stayed unmatched. CDR3 region: CSVLRDRANEQYF. The CDR3 coding sequence is TGCAGTGTTCTGCGGGACAGGGCAAACGAGCAGTACTTC.

V and J are TRBV18 and TRBJ2-7, with D uncertain. The CDR3 has 13 amino acids. Germline loops: CDR1 KGHSH, CDR2 LQKENI. Trimming left V 6 bases short and J 2 bases short, with 11 bases between. CDR3 amino acids: CASSPKRTYEQYF. The DNA for the CDR3 is TGTGCCAGCTCTCCAAAAAGGACCTACGAGCAGTACTTC.

This clonotype was seen ten or more times. This rearrangement joins TRBV18 to TRBJ1-5; D gene uncertain. Per the germline V gene, CDR1 is KGHSH and CDR2 is LQKENI. The V gene lost 6 bases and the J gene lost 0 bases, with 12 bases spanning the gap. This CDR3 has 15 amino acids. The CDR3 region is CASSASSGSNQPQHF. DNA of the CDR3: TGTGCCAGCTCCGCTAGTTCCGGTAGCAATCAGCCCCAGCATTTT.

The table lists this clonotype with many counts. The chain links TRBV7-2 to TRBJ1-2, with D possibly matching TRBD1 (5 bases). Germline CDR1 reads SGHTA; CDR2 reads FQGNSA. V was pared by 1 base and J by 3 bases, with 9 bases between. The CDR3 extends over 14 amino acids. Here the CDR3 DNA reads TGTGCCAGCAGCTTAGAGGGGACGCACTATGGCTACACCTTC. Translated: CASSLEGTHYGYTF.

This clonotype was recorded at least ten times. The V call is TRBV12-3 or TRBV12-4, the J call TRBJ1-2; 8 bases are a match to TRBD1. J was trimmed by 8 bases and V by 7 bases; bases with no gene match: 12. There are 14 residues in the CDR3. CDR3 nucleotide sequence: TGTGCCAGCATCGAGCCGGGACAGGCGAGAGGCTACACCTTC. It is translated as CASIEPGQARGYTF.

This clonotype was found many times. The V gene is TRBV9, the J gene TRBJ1-2, with a tentative D call TRBD1 (5 bases). The germline V and J ends were trimmed by 0 bases and 3 bases, with 9 bases remaining between them. This CDR3 contains 14 residues. Germline V gene lookup returns CDR1 SGDLS and CDR2 YYNGEE. CDR3 amino acids: CASSVGTGDYGYTF. The CDR3 DNA sequence: TGTGCCAGCAGCGTAGGAACAGGAGACTATGGCTACACCTTC.